The entry below describes one TCR beta chain. V dropped 6 bases and J dropped 0; count of bases not matched to a gene: 1. This CDR3 is 14 amino acids long. The germline gives CDR1 SNHLY, CDR2 FYNNEI. This entry comes from a study of T cell responses to AZD1222 COVID-19 vaccine. Repertoires were generated with immunoSEQ multiplex PCR, while TCRdb's copy carries only in-frame clones and drops some. The repertoire holds about 170,000 clones, roughly nine tenths seen once, with around 1% in the top ten. The chain employs TRBV2 and TRBJ1-1; 10 bases align to TRBD1. Sequencing used peripheral blood, obtained 28 days after the second AZD1222 dose. The receptor was derived from an adult who received the AZD1222 COVID-19 vaccine. The CDR3 sequence is CASRGTGVNTEAFF. The DNA for the CDR3 is TGTGCCAGCAGGGGGACAGGGGTGAACACTGAAGCTTTCTTT.